These T cell receptor beta chains were read from a single sample in a study of type 1 and type 2 diabetes patients. One entry per CDR3 protein, called by TCRdb with MiXCR from the multiplex PCR reads. The table includes 270,000 or so distinct CDR3 sequences, approximately 50% detected once. Sequences were obtained from peripheral blood mononuclear cells (PBMCs). The receptors derive from a man in his late teens or twenties with type 2 diabetes. CDR3s include the opening cysteine and the closing phenylalanine or tryptophan. The D gene is left open where the match is weak. Clone sizes are given selectively: once, few, many, or a class where the clone is expanded.

cdr3_aa | cdr3_nt | d_call | j_call | v_call | clone_size
CASRENSFYGYTF | TGCGCCAGCAGAGAGAACTCTTTCTATGGCTACACCTTC | - | TRBJ1-2 | TRBV2 | -
CASSEEGGRGETQYF | TGTGCCAGCAGTGAGGAGGGGGGGCGAGGGGAGACCCAGTACTTC | - | TRBJ2-5 | TRBV25-1 | -
CASSLMGGVRVDDEQYF | TGTGCCAGCAGCTTAATGGGGGGCGTCAGGGTAGACGACGAGCAGTACTTC | - | TRBJ2-7 | TRBV7-8 | -
CASGRRVNTEAFF | TGTGCCAGTGGACGCAGGGTCAACACTGAAGCTTTCTTT | - | TRBJ1-1 | TRBV19 | -
CASSTPGGAGVTEAFF | TGTGCCAGTAGTACTCCGGGAGGGGCGGGTGTCACTGAAGCTTTCTTT | - | TRBJ1-1 | TRBV19 | few
CASSVAGTGYQPYEQYF | TGTGCCAGCAGCGTGGCCGGGACAGGCTACCAGCCCTACGAGCAGTACTTC | TRBD1 | TRBJ2-7 | TRBV9 | -
CASSLGPGDNSPLHF | TGTGCCAGCAGTTTAGGTCCGGGGGATAATTCACCCCTCCACTTT | - | TRBJ1-6 | TRBV28 | few
CSASLRGNEQFF | TGCAGTGCTAGTCTTAGGGGTAATGAGCAGTTCTTC | - | TRBJ2-1 | TRBV20-1 | -
CASSLVGGPEETQYF | TGTGCCAGCAGCTTAGTGGGTGGGCCAGAAGAGACCCAGTACTTC | - | TRBJ2-5 | TRBV7-2 | -
CASRPGTGVYEQYF | TGTGCCAGCAGGCCCGGGACAGGAGTCTACGAGCAGTACTTC | TRBD1 | TRBJ2-7 | TRBV12-3/TRBV12-4 | -
CASSPSPSSREQYF | TGTGCCAGTTCGCCTTCCCCCTCCTCTCGCGAGCAGTACTTC | - | TRBJ2-7 | TRBV19 | few
CASSTDRPGDPYSNQPQHF | TGTGCCAGTAGTACAGACAGGCCCGGAGATCCTTATAGCAATCAGCCCCAGCATTTT | - | TRBJ1-5 | TRBV19 | few
CATTQQTGVSEKLFF | TGTGCCACAACCCAACAGACAGGGGTATCGGAAAAACTGTTTTTT | TRBD1 | TRBJ1-4 | TRBV7-6 | -
CASSLVRGREAHGYTF | TGTGCCAGCAGTTTAGTCAGGGGGCGCGAGGCGCATGGCTACACCTTC | TRBD1 | TRBJ1-2 | TRBV28 | -
CASSLAPWSGDTQYF | TGTGCCAGCAGCTTAGCGCCATGGTCGGGGGATACGCAGTATTTT | - | TRBJ2-3 | TRBV7-2 | -
CATSDWAPGSQETQYF | TGTGCCACCAGTGATTGGGCCCCAGGATCCCAAGAGACCCAGTACTTC | - | TRBJ2-5 | TRBV24-1 | -
CASRQRTLPEQYF | TGTGCCAGCAGGCAACGGACACTCCCCGAGCAGTACTTC | - | TRBJ2-7 | TRBV12-3/TRBV12-4 | -
CSAKDRVGADTQYF | TGCAGTGCCAAGGACAGGGTGGGCGCAGATACGCAGTATTTT | TRBD1 | TRBJ2-3 | TRBV20-1 | -
CASSSIGHTSGNEQFF | TGTGCCAGCAGTTCCATAGGCCATACTAGCGGCAATGAGCAGTTCTTC | TRBD2 | TRBJ2-1 | TRBV28 | -
CASSQTSPGGRRLTSTTQYF | TGTGCCAGCAGCCAAACCTCCCCCGGGGGGCGCAGACTAACCTCTACGACGCAGTACTTC | - | TRBJ2-7 | TRBV14 | -
CASSIGGEYTEAFF | TGTGCCAGTAGTATAGGGGGCGAGTACACTGAAGCTTTCTTT | - | TRBJ1-1 | TRBV19 | many
CASSGSGETYEQYF | TGCGCCAGCAGTGGATCAGGGGAAACCTACGAGCAGTACTTC | - | TRBJ2-7 | TRBV10-1 | -
CAWSVTATREAFF | TGTGCCTGGAGTGTAACAGCGACCCGTGAAGCTTTCTTT | - | TRBJ1-1 | TRBV30 | -
CASSRGGANTEAFF | TGTGCCAGCAGCCGGGGGGGAGCGAACACTGAAGCTTTCTTT | - | TRBJ1-1 | TRBV9 | -
CASSRGTTNEQYF | TGTGCCAGCAGCCGGGGGACAACTAATGAGCAGTACTTC | - | TRBJ2-7 | TRBV7-3 | -
CASRTAQGGSDEQYF | TGTGCCAGCAGGACAGCACAGGGGGGGTCCGACGAGCAGTACTTC | - | TRBJ2-7 | TRBV6-5 | once
CSARAVVGETQYF | TGCAGTGCTAGAGCTGTAGTTGGAGAGACCCAGTACTTC | - | TRBJ2-5 | TRBV20-1 | -
CAWSATLPVWRDRGPLATYEQYF | TGTGCCTGGAGTGCAACCCTCCCCGTCTGGAGGGACAGGGGGCCCCTAGCAACCTACGAGCAGTACTTC | TRBD1 | TRBJ2-7 | TRBV30 | -
CASSLFTGENTEAFF | TGTGCCAGCAGCCTGTTCACAGGGGAAAACACTGAAGCTTTCTTT | TRBD1 | TRBJ1-1 | TRBV7-2 | -